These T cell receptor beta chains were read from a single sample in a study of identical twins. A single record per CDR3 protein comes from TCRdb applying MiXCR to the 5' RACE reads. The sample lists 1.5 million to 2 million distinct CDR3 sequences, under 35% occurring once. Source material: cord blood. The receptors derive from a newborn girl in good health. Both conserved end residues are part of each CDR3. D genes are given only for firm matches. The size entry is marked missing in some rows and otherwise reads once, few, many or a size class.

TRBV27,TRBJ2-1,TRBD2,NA,TGTGCCAGCTCAAGCGGGAGGAGGAGCTACAATGAGCAGTTCTTC,CASSSGRRSYNEQFF
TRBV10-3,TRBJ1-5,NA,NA,TGTGCCATCAGTGAGTCCCCCGCGAGGGAGCCCCAGCATTTT,CAISESPAREPQHF
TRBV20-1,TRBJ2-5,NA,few,TGCAGTGCTAGCGATGGAGTTTGGGCCCAGTACTTC,CSASDGVWAQYF
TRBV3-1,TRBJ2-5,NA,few,TGTGCCAGCAGCCCCACGGGAAAGGGAGAGACCCAGTACTTC,CASSPTGKGETQYF
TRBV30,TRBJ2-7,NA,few,TGTGCCTGGAGTGTGACCCACGAGCAGTACTTC,CAWSVTHEQYF
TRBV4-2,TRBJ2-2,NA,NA,TGTGCCAACAGCCAAGAAAGGGACGTGAACACCGGGGAGCTGTTTTTT,CANSQERDVNTGELFF
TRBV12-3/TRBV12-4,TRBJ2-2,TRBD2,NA,TGTGCCAGCAGTCAAGCGACTAGCGGGAGCGATACCGGGGAGCTGTTTTTT,CASSQATSGSDTGELFF
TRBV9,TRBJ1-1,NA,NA,TGTGCCAGCAGCGCTTGGGGAGACAGTGAAGCTTTCTTT,CASSAWGDSEAFF
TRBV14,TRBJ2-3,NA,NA,TGTGCCAGCAGCCAAGAATTGTGGGCAGATACGCAGTATTTT,CASSQELWADTQYF
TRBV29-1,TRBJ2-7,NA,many,TGCAGCGTTGGGACCTACGAGCAGTACTTC,CSVGTYEQYF
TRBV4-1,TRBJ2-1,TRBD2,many,TGCGCCAGCAGCCAGCGAGCTAGCGGAGACTACAATGAGCAGTTCTTC,CASSQRASGDYNEQFF
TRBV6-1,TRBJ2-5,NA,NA,TGTGCCAGCAGTGAAATGAGAGGGACACCAAAAGAGACCCAGTACTTC,CASSEMRGTPKETQYF
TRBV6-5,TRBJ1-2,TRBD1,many,TGTGCCAGCAGTTACTCGGCAGGGGGCAACTATGGCTACACCTTC,CASSYSAGGNYGYTF
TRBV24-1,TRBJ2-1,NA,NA,TGTGCCACCAGTGACTCCCCTTACGGGTCCCAGTTCTTC,CATSDSPYGSQFF
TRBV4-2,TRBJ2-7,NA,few,TGTGCCAGCAGCCAAGGGGATGGGCCCCCATACTACGAGCAGTACTTC,CASSQGDGPPYYEQYF
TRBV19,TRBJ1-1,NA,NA,TGTGCCAGTAGTAGGGACTTCATGAACACTGAAGCTTTCTTT,CASSRDFMNTEAFF
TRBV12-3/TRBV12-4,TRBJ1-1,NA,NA,TGTGCCAGCAGTTTAAGGACTTTTGAAGCTTTCTTT,CASSLRTFEAFF
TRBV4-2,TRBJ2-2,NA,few,TGTGCCAGCAGCCAAAGGTCGAACACCGGGGAGCTGTTTTTT,CASSQRSNTGELFF
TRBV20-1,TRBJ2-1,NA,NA,TGCAGTGCGGAGAGCCGGGATGAGCAGTTCTTC,CSAESRDEQFF
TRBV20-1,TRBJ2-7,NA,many,TGCAGTGCTAGCCGGGCCGACGAGCAGTACTTC,CSASRADEQYF
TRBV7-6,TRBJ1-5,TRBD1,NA,TGTGCCAGCAGCTCATCCAAAGGACAGGAAGATAGCAATCAGCCCCAGCATTTT,CASSSSKGQEDSNQPQHF
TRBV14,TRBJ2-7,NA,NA,TGTGCCAGCAGCCGCCATCACGGGAGCTCCTACAATGAGCAGTACTTC,CASSRHHGSSYNEQYF
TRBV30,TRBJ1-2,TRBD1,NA,TGTGCCTGGAGTAGAGCCGGGACAGGGTATGGCTACACCTTC,CAWSRAGTGYGYTF
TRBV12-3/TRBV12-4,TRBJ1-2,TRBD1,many,TGTGCCAGCAGTCTTTTGGGACAGGTCTATGGCTACACCTTC,CASSLLGQVYGYTF
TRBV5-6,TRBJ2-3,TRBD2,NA,TGTGCCAGCAGCACGGTTCCTAGCGGGGGGATCACAGATACGCAGTATTTT,CASSTVPSGGITDTQYF
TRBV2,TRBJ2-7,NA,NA,TGTGCCAGCATTTCAGGGAGCTCCTACGAGCAGTACTTC,CASISGSSYEQYF
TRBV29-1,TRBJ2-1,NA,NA,TGCAGCGTTGAAATGATAGCGGATACCTACAATGAGCAGTTCTTC,CSVEMIADTYNEQFF
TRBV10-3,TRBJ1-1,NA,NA,TGTGCCATCACCCAGGACAACACTGAAGCTTTCTTT,CAITQDNTEAFF
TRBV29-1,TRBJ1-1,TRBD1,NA,TGCAGCGTCGTAACAGGGGCGAACACTGAAGCTTTCTTT,CSVVTGANTEAFF
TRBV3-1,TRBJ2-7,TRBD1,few,TGTGCCAGCAGCCAAGCGGGACAGGTTTTTTCGTACAATGAGCAGTACTTC,CASSQAGQVFSYNEQYF
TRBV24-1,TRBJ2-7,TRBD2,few,TGTGCCACCAGTGGGGATCAGGGACTACGCTACAATGAGCAGTACTTC,CATSGDQGLRYNEQYF
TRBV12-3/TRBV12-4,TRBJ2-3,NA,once,TGTGCCAGCAGTTTCATGACTAGGAGCGCCGATACGCAGTATTTT,CASSFMTRSADTQYF
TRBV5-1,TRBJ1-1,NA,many,TGTGCCAGCAGCTTAGGCTCAGGCACTGAAGCTTTCTTT,CASSLGSGTEAFF
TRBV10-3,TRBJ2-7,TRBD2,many,TGTGCCATCAGTGTTCAAATAGCGGGAGGGGACGAGCAGTACTTC,CAISVQIAGGDEQYF
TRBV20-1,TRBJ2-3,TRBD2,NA,TGCAGTGCTGGGCCGGGAGGGTCTGACTCAGATACGCAGTATTTT,CSAGPGGSDSDTQYF
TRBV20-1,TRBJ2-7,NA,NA,TGCAGTGCTAGAGACCGGGACATAAGTCTCTACGAGCAGTACTTC,CSARDRDISLYEQYF
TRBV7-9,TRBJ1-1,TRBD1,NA,TGTGCCAGCAGCCCCGGGACAGGGAGTGCTTTCTTT,CASSPGTGSAFF
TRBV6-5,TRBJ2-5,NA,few,TGTGCCAGCAGTTGGGAGCGCGGGGCGATGGAGACCCAGTACTTC,CASSWERGAMETQYF
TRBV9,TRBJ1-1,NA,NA,TGTGCCAGCAGCGTAGCATCCCCCACCTCAGGGACTGAAGCTTTCTTT,CASSVASPTSGTEAFF
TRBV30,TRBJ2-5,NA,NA,TGTGCCTGGAGTGCACAAGGCGGACAGTACTTC,CAWSAQGGQYF
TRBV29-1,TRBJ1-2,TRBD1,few,TGCAGCGCCGCGGGACAGCTCTATGGCTACACCTTC,CSAAGQLYGYTF
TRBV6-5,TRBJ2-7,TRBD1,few,TGTGCCAGCAGTTATCCCGACAGGGTCTACGAGCAGTACTTC,CASSYPDRVYEQYF
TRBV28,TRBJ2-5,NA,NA,TGTGCCAGCAGTCTTCGGTTTGGACTCCTCCTAGGGCAGTACTTC,CASSLRFGLLLGQYF
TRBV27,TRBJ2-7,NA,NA,TGTGCCAGCAGTTTATCGAGGAACGTCAATGAGCAGTACTTC,CASSLSRNVNEQYF
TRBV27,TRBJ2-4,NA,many,TGTGCCAGCAGCTTAGACAGGAAAAACATTCAGTACTTC,CASSLDRKNIQYF
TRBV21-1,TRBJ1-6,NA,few,TGTGCCAGCAGCAAAGAAGTAACAGGGGAATCACCCCTCCACTTT,CASSKEVTGESPLHF
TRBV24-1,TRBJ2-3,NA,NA,TGTGCCACCAGTGATCAGGATACGCAGTATTTT,CATSDQDTQYF
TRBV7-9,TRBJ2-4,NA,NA,TGTGCCAGCAGCTCGCTTTGGTCGTTAGCCAAAAACATTCAGTACTTC,CASSSLWSLAKNIQYF